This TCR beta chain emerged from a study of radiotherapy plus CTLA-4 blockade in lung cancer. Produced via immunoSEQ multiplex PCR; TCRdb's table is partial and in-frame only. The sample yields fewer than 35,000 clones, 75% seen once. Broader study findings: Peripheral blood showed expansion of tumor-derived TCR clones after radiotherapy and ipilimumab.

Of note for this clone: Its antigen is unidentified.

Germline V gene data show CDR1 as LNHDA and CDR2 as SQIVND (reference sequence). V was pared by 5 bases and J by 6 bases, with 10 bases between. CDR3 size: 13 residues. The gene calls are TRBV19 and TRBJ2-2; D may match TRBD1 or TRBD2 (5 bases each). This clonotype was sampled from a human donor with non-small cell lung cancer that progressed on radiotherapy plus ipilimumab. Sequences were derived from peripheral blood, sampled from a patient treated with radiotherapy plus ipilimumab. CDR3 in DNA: TGTGCCAGTAGTTTGGGGGTATCCGGGGAGCTGTTTTTT. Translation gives CASSLGVSGELFF.